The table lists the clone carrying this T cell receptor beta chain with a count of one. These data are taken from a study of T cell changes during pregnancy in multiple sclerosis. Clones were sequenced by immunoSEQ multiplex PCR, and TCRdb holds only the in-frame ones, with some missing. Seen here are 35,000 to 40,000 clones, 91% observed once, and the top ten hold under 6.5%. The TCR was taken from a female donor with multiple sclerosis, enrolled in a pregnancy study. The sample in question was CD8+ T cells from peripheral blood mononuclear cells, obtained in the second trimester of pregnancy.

The chain's CDR3 is CASSSTGTAGGQETQYF. The CDR3 nucleotides are TGTGCCAGCAGCTCAACCGGGACCGCGGGAGGGCAAGAGACCCAGTACTTC. The chain recombines TRBV14 with TRBJ2-5, with TRBD2 matching over 9 bases. The CDR3 consists of 17 residues. V lost 5 bases, J lost 2 bases, and 12 bases stayed unmatched. Germline V gene lookup returns CDR1 SGHDN and CDR2 FVKESK.